This passage covers 26 T cell receptor beta chains from one sample sequenced in a study of blood T cell repertoires in COVID-19. Measured with immunoSEQ multiplex PCR; TCRdb has only the in-frame clones, and not every one. The sample lists more than 50,000 clones, over 90% seen once, with around 3.1% in the top ten. Sample: peripheral blood. These receptors were obtained from a human donor in a cohort sampled during active COVID-19.

The chain employs TRBV7-8 and TRBJ2-3; 10 nucleotides agree with TRBD2. The CDR3 is 15 amino acids. Unmatched junction bases numbered 6, after V lost 1 base and J lost 8 bases. Germline V gene data show CDR1 as SGHVS and CDR2 as FQNEAQ. The CDR3 DNA sequence: TGTGCCAGCAGCTTAGTGGCTAGCGGGAGCGGTACGCAGTATTTT. Encoded protein: CASSLVASGSGTQYF.

This sequence joins TRBV28 and TRBJ2-2, with D possibly TRBD2 on 5 matching bases. The CDR3 runs 15 residues. Trimming cost V 5 bases and J 7 bases, with 17 bases left between them. Germline CDR1 reads MDHEN; CDR2 reads SYDVKM. DNA for the CDR3: TGTGCCAGCAGTGCATCAGGAGGAAGTCTCGGGGAGCTGTTTTTT. As protein: CASSASGGSLGELFF.

There are a few counts of this clone. V usage is TRBV27 and J usage is TRBJ2-1, with 11 bases aligning to TRBD2. Germline-derived CDR1 and CDR2 are MNHEY and SMNVEV (reference sequence). This CDR3 contains 15 residues. Losses at the gene ends were 7 bases for V and 6 bases for J; bases not matched to a gene: 8. CDR3 amino acids: CASTSGTSGGNEQFF. The CDR3 DNA is TGTGCCAGCACCAGCGGGACTAGCGGTGGCAATGAGCAGTTCTTC.

This rearrangement joins TRBV6-5 to TRBJ1-3; perhaps TRBD1 as D (6 bases). With 8 bases removed from V and 4 bases from J, the gap between germline ends came to 18 bases. Per the germline V gene, CDR1 is MNHEY and CDR2 is SVGAGI. There are 15 residues in the CDR3. CDR3 sequence (DNA): TGTGCCAGCTTTCCGGGCCTGAGGGGGGGAAACACCATATATTTT. Its protein is CASFPGLRGGNTIYF.

The rearrangement uses TRBV7-2 and TRBJ1-2, with TRBD1 as a possible D gene (5 bases). The V end was cut by 5 bases, the J end by 1 base, with 14 bases between. Germline assignment: CDR1 SGHTA and CDR2 FQGNSA. This CDR3 spans 15 amino acids. CDR3 sequence reads: CASSQSTGLNYGYTF. As DNA, the CDR3 is TGTGCCAGCAGCCAAAGCACGGGACTTAACTATGGCTACACCTTC.

This clone came up once. The J gene is TRBJ1-2, the V gene TRBV5-1, with no clear D. The CDR3 is 14 amino acids. The V gene's germline CDR1 is SGHRS and CDR2 YFSETQ. The ends were cut back, 4 bases at V and 1 base at J, with 11 bases in the middle. Written as DNA, the CDR3 is TGCGCCAGCAGCACTGCACAGTATAACTATGGCTACACCTTC. Translated: CASSTAQYNYGYTF. Drawing the rest from reference TRBV5-1 and TRBJ1-2, the complete variable domain is KAGVTQTPRYLIKTRGQQVTLSCSPISGHRSVSWYQQTPGQGLQFLFEYFSETQRNKGNFPGRFSGRQFSNSRSEMNVSTLELGDSALYLCASSTAQYNYGYTFGSGTRLTVV.

The V call is TRBV12-5, the J call TRBJ1-5, with D perhaps matching TRBD1 (5 bases). Germline assignment: CDR1 LGHNT and CDR2 FRNRAP. The CDR3 runs 14 residues. V shed 3 bases and J shed 6 bases, with 12 bases lying between them. CDR3 coding DNA: TGTGCTAGTGGTTTATGGGGCGCCGGTCAGCCCCAGCATTTT. Translation gives CASGLWGAGQPQHF.

The chain joins TRBV6-5 to TRBJ2-1; 10 bases are shared with TRBD2. V lost 6 bases, J lost 4 bases, and 6 bases stayed unmatched. CDR3 length equals 15 residues. Germline V gene sequence: CDR1 MNHEY, CDR2 SVGAGI. Here the CDR3 reads CASSPGLAIYNEQFF. As DNA, the CDR3 is TGTGCCAGCAGCCCGGGACTAGCGATATACAATGAGCAGTTCTTC.

In its sample, this clone was seen once. The rearrangement joins TRBV6-8 to TRBJ2-5; D call uncertain. Germline values: CDR1 MNHGY, CDR2 SAAAGT. V dropped 11 bases and J dropped 5 bases, with 24 bases sitting between them. This CDR3 has 15 amino acids. Written as DNA, the CDR3 is TGTGCCGCCGCTATTTTTAGCTCCCTGAAGGAGACCCAGTACTTC. This gives the protein CAAAIFSSLKETQYF.

This chain connects TRBV12-5 to TRBJ1-1, with D possibly matching TRBD1 (5 bases). Germline CDR1 and CDR2: LGHNT and FRNRAP. The V end lost 0 bases, the J end lost 2 bases, and 10 bases lay between the germline ends. The length of the CDR3 is 15 residues. The CDR3 reads CASGLVLGGNTEAFF. The CDR3 nucleotides read TGTGCTAGTGGTTTGGTACTCGGGGGAAACACTGAAGCTTTCTTT.

CDR3 coding DNA: TGTGCCAGCAGGAGAACAGTTTACAATGAGCAGTTCTTC. It specifies CASRRTVYNEQFF. The chain employs TRBV5-6 and TRBJ2-1, with unresolved D. The length of the CDR3 is 13 residues. The germline gives CDR1 SGHDT, CDR2 YYEEEE. Trimming removed 5 bases at V and 4 bases at J, with 10 bases between. Based on the CDR3 plus reference TRBV5-6 and TRBJ2-1, the full variable domain is DAGVTQSPTHLIKTRGQQVTLRCSPKSGHDTVSWYQQALGQGPQFIFQYYEEEERQRGNFPDRFSGHQFPNYSSELNVNALLLGDSALYLCASRRTVYNEQFFGPGTRLTVL.

V and J are TRBV6-5 and TRBJ2-5, with unresolved D. The CDR3 is made up of 12 amino acids. The V gene's germline CDR1 is MNHEY and CDR2 SVGAGI. V lost 2 bases, J lost 4 bases, and 5 bases lay in between. This CDR3 is CASSYPSETQYF. The CDR3, as DNA: TGTGCCAGCAGTTACCCTTCAGAGACCCAGTACTTC.

V gene TRBV30 combines with J gene TRBJ1-5, with D unclear. The CDR3 runs to 16 residues. Trimming left V 0 bases short and J 7 bases short, with 19 bases between. CDR1 is GTSNPN, CDR2 SVGIG, per germline (reference sequence). The CDR3 nucleotides read TGTGCCTGGAGTGTAAGCCCCCCACCCCGAGGCCAGCCCCAGCATTTT. Encoded protein: CAWSVSPPPRGQPQHF.

The chain joins TRBV6-5 to TRBJ1-1; weak D call: TRBD1 (5 bases). The germline V gene has CDR1 MNHEY and CDR2 SVGAGI. This CDR3 region has 14 residues. The germline V and J ends were trimmed by 6 bases and 0 bases, with 11 bases remaining between them. The CDR3: CASSPTVLNTEAFF. The CDR3 nucleotides are TGTGCCAGCAGCCCGACAGTTCTGAACACTGAAGCTTTCTTT.

The CDR3 sequence: CASSVTGGWETNEKLFF. Here the CDR3 DNA reads TGTGCCAGCAGCGTGACAGGGGGCTGGGAAACTAATGAAAAACTGTTTTTT. The rearrangement uses TRBV9 and TRBJ1-4; 10 bases align to TRBD1. J gave up 1 base and V 2 bases, and 5 bases lay outside the gene matches. The CDR3 covers 17 residues. Germline V lookup: CDR1 SGDLS, CDR2 YYNGEE.

DNA of the CDR3: TGTGCCAGCAGTTCCGGGACAGGGATCCAAGAGACCCAGTACTTC. Residues: CASSSGTGIQETQYF. The V and J genes are TRBV6-5 and TRBJ2-5; TRBD1 matches 9 bases. CDR1 MNHEY and CDR2 SVGAGI come from the germline V gene. The CDR3 contains 15 residues. V trimming: 4 bases; J trimming: 1 base; junction bases outside the gene matches: 4.

The chain links TRBV6-5 to TRBJ1-2; the D is unclear. CDR1 and CDR2 (germline): MNHEY, SVGAGI. This CDR3 is 14 amino acids long. V was clipped by 5 bases and J by 2 bases, with 12 bases between them. This chain's CDR3 is CASSLERGNYGYTF. The CDR3 DNA reads TGTGCCAGCAGTCTGGAAAGAGGGAACTATGGCTACACCTTC.

This rearrangement joins TRBV18 to TRBJ1-5; D is unclear. The CDR3 runs 17 residues. Germline loops: CDR1 KGHSH, CDR2 LQKENI. Deletions cut 2 bases from V and 0 bases from J, with 14 bases between. The chain's CDR3 is CASSPNFVGYSNQPQHF. Written as DNA, the CDR3 is TGTGCCAGCTCACCAAACTTTGTCGGTTATAGCAATCAGCCCCAGCATTTT.

The count of this clone is one. The rearrangement uses TRBV6-2 or TRBV6-3 and TRBJ2-2, with D perhaps matching TRBD2 (6 bases). Deletions cut 0 bases from V and 1 base from J, with 15 bases between. CDR3 length: 18 amino acids. The germline V gene encodes CDR1 MNHEY and CDR2 SVGEGT. The CDR3 DNA follows: TGTGCCAGCAGTTACTCGGGCCTCGGGGGTATGAACACCGGGGAGCTGTTTTTT. Residues: CASSYSGLGGMNTGELFF.

This clone was counted a few times. V is TRBV27 and J is TRBJ2-7, with 9 positions matching TRBD2. After removal of 7 bases from V and 1 base from J, the junction contained 2 bases not matched to a gene. The CDR3 is 13 amino acids. Germline V gene lookup returns CDR1 MNHEY and CDR2 SMNVEV (reference sequence). The DNA of the CDR3 is TGTGCCAGCACGGCGGGAGGGTCCTACGAGCAGTACTTC. Protein sequence: CASTAGGSYEQYF.

V gene TRBV6-4 combines with J gene TRBJ2-1; 13 bases fit TRBD2. Germline loops: CDR1 MRHNA, CDR2 SNTAGT. Trimming cost V 6 bases and J 8 bases; bases outside gene matches: 7. This CDR3 contains 15 residues. DNA for the CDR3: TGTGCCAGCAGAACTTCGACTAGCGGGGGGCATGAGCAGTTCTTC. Amino acid sequence: CASRTSTSGGHEQFF.

The chain is built from TRBV5-1 and TRBJ2-7; TRBD1 is a possible D gene (6 bases). V was trimmed by 0 bases and J by 5 bases, leaving 6 bases between them. Germline V CDR1 and CDR2: SGHRS, YFSETQ. The length of the CDR3 is 12 residues. In DNA form, the CDR3 reads TGCGCCAGCAGCTTGGCAGGGGACGAGCAGTACGTC. It translates to CASSLAGDEQYV.

J is TRBJ1-4 and V is TRBV5-1; 7 positions agree with TRBD1. The J segment lost 8 bases and the V segment lost 1 base, leaving 2 bases of the junction unmatched. From germline, CDR1 is SGHRS and CDR2 YFSETQ. This CDR3 has 13 amino acids. CDR3 region: CASSLWTGEKLFF. CDR3 sequence (DNA): TGCGCCAGCAGCTTGTGGACAGGCGAAAAACTGTTTTTT.

The chain is built from TRBV27 and TRBJ1-5, with a tentative D call TRBD1 (6 bases). With 6 bases removed from V and 8 bases from J, the gap between germline ends came to 17 bases. The CDR3 has 14 residues. The germline gives CDR1 MNHEY, CDR2 SMNVEV (reference sequence). In DNA, the CDR3 is TGTGCCAGCAGGCCAACAGGGAATGCTAAGCCCCAGCATTTT. It yields the protein CASRPTGNAKPQHF.

V gene TRBV28 combines with J gene TRBJ2-1, with D possibly being TRBD2 (5 bases). CDR1 and CDR2 (germline): MDHEN, SYDVKM. V gave up 8 bases and J gave up 8 bases, with 19 bases separating them. This CDR3 has 14 residues. Written as DNA, the CDR3 is TGTGCCAGCCTCGGGCTAGCATTCGTCTATGAGCAGTTCTTC. Translating gives CASLGLAFVYEQFF.

CDR3 nucleotide sequence: TGTGCCATCAGAAGGACAGGGGGCGTAGAGACCCAGTACTTC. This sequence encodes CAIRRTGGVETQYF. The chain combines TRBV10-3 with TRBJ2-5; TRBD1 matches 11 bases. J lost 4 bases, V lost 6 bases, and 4 bases had no gene match. The CDR3 length is 14 residues. The germline V gene has CDR1 ENHRY and CDR2 SYGVKD.